This TCR beta chain was identified in a study of Ad26.COV2.S vaccination and SARS-CoV-2 variants. The treatment is: 15 to 20 received Ad26.COV2.S at low or high dose, single or two shots; about five received placebo; per-sample allocation not given. Collection of samples fell on day 63 after the first vaccine or placebo injection. Using immunoSEQ multiplex PCR, the repertoire was profiled, and TCRdb retains in-frame clones only, with some absent. This table has under 550,000 clones, more than 80% appearing once. The clonotype originates from a person between 18 and 59 years old who received the Ad26.COV2.S COVID-19 vaccine or a placebo. The source material was peripheral blood, sampled in a trial of Ad26.COV2.S vaccine versus placebo.

Here the CDR3 reads CASSLDPPTSYPYNEQFF. DNA for the CDR3: TGTGCCAGCAGCTTAGACCCCCCAACTAGTTATCCCTACAATGAGCAGTTCTTC. The chain couples TRBV7-2 to TRBJ2-1, with D possibly matching TRBD2 (5 bases). This CDR3 is 18 amino acids long. Germline values: CDR1 SGHTA, CDR2 FQGNSA. V lost 1 base and J 2 bases, leaving 18 bases between the germline ends. Based on the CDR3 plus reference TRBV7-2 and TRBJ2-1, the full variable domain is GAGVSQSPSNKVTEKGKDVELRCDPISGHTALYWYRQSLGQGLEFLIYFQGNSAPDKSGLPSDRFSAERTGGSVSTLTIQRTQQEDSAVYLCASSLDPPTSYPYNEQFFGPGTRLTVL.